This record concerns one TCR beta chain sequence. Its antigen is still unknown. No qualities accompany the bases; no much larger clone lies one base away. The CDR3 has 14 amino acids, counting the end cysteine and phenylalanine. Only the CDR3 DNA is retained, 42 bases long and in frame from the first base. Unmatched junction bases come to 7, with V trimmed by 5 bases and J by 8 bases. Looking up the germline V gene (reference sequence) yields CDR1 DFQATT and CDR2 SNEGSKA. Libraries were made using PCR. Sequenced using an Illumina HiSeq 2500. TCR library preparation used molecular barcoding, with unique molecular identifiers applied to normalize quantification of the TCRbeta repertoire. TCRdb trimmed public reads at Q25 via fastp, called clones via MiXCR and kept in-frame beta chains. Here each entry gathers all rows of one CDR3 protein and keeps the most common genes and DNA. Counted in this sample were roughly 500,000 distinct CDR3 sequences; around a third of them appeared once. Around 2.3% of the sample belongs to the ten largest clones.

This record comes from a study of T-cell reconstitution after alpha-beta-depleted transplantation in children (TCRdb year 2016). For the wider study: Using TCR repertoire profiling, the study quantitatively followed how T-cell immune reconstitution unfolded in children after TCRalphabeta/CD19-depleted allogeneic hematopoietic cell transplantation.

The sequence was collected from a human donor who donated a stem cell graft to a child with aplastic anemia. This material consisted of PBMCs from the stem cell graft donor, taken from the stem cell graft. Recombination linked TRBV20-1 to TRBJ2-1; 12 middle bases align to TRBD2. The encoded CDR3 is CSAPGLAGLDEQFF. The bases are TGCAGTGCTCCCGGACTAGCGGGATTGGATGAGCAGTTCTTC.